Listed below are T cell receptor beta chains from one sample, sequenced in a study of identical twins. From the 5' RACE reads, TCRdb called clonotypes with MiXCR, one entry per CDR3 protein. The sample records some 900,000 distinct CDR3 sequences, over 9% being singletons. These data were also reused for a study on yellow fever vaccine responses in identical twins.

Material for sequencing was PBMCs. The receptors were gathered from a young woman in good health. Both conserved end residues are part of each CDR3. The order of the fields is CDR3 protein, clone size, V gene, J gene. Some rows have no size entry. The others give once, few or many, or a class for an expanded clone.

CASKFFGTGGVRSTDTQYF	few	TRBV27	TRBJ2-3
CASSEEPGLREKLFF	-	TRBV2	TRBJ1-4
CASRQEDRPEEQYF	-	TRBV28	TRBJ2-7
CSARDPRLVRETQYF	-	TRBV20-1	TRBJ2-5
CSVEGSGAGSKVQETQYF	-	TRBV29-1	TRBJ2-5
CATSRGNQPQHF	many	TRBV24-1	TRBJ1-5
CASSLQGASNSPLHF	-	TRBV7-3	TRBJ1-6
CASSPAMGTGELFF	-	TRBV5-1	TRBJ2-2
CSASRPGQFSYNEQFF	few	TRBV20-1	TRBJ2-1
CASSYGGDADYGYTF	few	TRBV6-5	TRBJ1-2
CASSSVQLNTGELFF	many	TRBV12-3/TRBV12-4	TRBJ2-2
CSARDLGVYEQYF	-	TRBV20-1	TRBJ2-7
CASSPGTLYNEQFF	few	TRBV11-2	TRBJ2-1
CASSLLLNSYEQYF	few	TRBV7-2	TRBJ2-7
CASSYSKSGGYRNGYTF	many	TRBV6-5	TRBJ1-2
CSARPGTSGASYNEQFF	many	TRBV20-1	TRBJ2-1
CASKGDTQYF	few	TRBV2	TRBJ2-3
CASTLWGRTGELFF	-	TRBV2	TRBJ2-2
CASSNSTTSTDTQYF	-	TRBV12-3/TRBV12-4	TRBJ2-3
CASSFGLVSSNEQFF	-	TRBV19	TRBJ2-1
CASSPTREANTEAFF	many	TRBV12-3/TRBV12-4	TRBJ1-1
CASSLSGGSRKAGELFF	once	TRBV5-1	TRBJ2-2
CASSLPTTSEAFF	few	TRBV28	TRBJ1-1
CASRTSGGSTGELFF	-	TRBV27	TRBJ2-2
CASRGTTQGVGEAFF	-	TRBV2	TRBJ1-1
CASSHPGEGLNTEAFF	many	TRBV5-1	TRBJ1-1
CASSYDSPPHKTQFF	-	TRBV5-1	TRBJ2-1
CAISLVHPNTEAFF	-	TRBV10-3	TRBJ1-1
CSAPWTGTEAFF	-	TRBV20-1	TRBJ1-1
CASSYWQDPNTGELFF	few	TRBV6-5	TRBJ2-2
CASSQTPAQGPTNTEAFF	-	TRBV23-1	TRBJ1-1
CASSLEGRLAGEVVFF	many	TRBV7-8	TRBJ2-1
CASSPGRAIDTQYF	-	TRBV7-9	TRBJ2-3
CASTPRQGRNTEAFF	many	TRBV12-3/TRBV12-4	TRBJ1-1
CASTVGGSNQPQHF	-	TRBV2	TRBJ1-5
CASSSSPPTSGYTGELFF	few	TRBV7-3	TRBJ2-2
CATQGGFRETQYF	few	TRBV24-1	TRBJ2-5
CASSLGDGGIQYF	-	TRBV7-9	TRBJ2-4
CSVPPERGGRLTDTQYF	few	TRBV29-1	TRBJ2-3
CASTRSQSGLAKNIQYF	-	TRBV12-3/TRBV12-4	TRBJ2-4
CASISPQNTEAFF	-	TRBV5-5	TRBJ1-1
CASSSGIQDTQYF	-	TRBV7-3	TRBJ2-3
CASSTQTSAQRSQYF	few	TRBV28	TRBJ2-5
CASSVATGAGEQFF	-	TRBV9	TRBJ2-1
CASSPLATDTQYF	many	TRBV5-6	TRBJ2-3
CAGELEFANTGELFF	-	TRBV24-1	TRBJ2-2
CASSQSRVGETQYF	few	TRBV3-1	TRBJ2-5
CASSFYRGGATGELFF	-	TRBV12-3/TRBV12-4	TRBJ2-2
CASSYWGTGELFF	once	TRBV6-2/TRBV6-3	TRBJ2-2
CAISGDGTGGSGYTF	few	TRBV10-3	TRBJ1-2
CASSLDPEYNEQFF	many	TRBV5-1	TRBJ2-1
CASSLAVGRGQETQYF	-	TRBV5-1	TRBJ2-5
CASSLGTDIYGYTF	-	TRBV28	TRBJ1-2
CSASRLAGVQETQYF	-	TRBV20-1	TRBJ2-5
CASSYGTATGELFF	-	TRBV6-5	TRBJ2-2
CASSLRAGESREQYF	few	TRBV5-1	TRBJ2-7
CASSAHRGRGGGYTF	-	TRBV11-2	TRBJ1-2
CASSLGLLNTEAFF	many	TRBV7-6	TRBJ1-1
CASSTGQGSSGKLFF	many	TRBV12-3/TRBV12-4	TRBJ1-4